This T cell receptor (beta chain) was captured in a study of identical twins (TCRdb year 2016). Study-level background: To test whether fetal clonotypes persist, the study used deep sequencing on TCR alpha and beta repertoires from monozygotic twins, unrelated adults of various ages, and cord blood. Replicate twin experiments were performed at different times using different library preparation protocols to rule out contamination. Study-level results and caveats: Excess twin sharing in beta out-of-frame sequences was weaker because fewer shared sequences lowered the signal-to-noise ratio. In monozygotic twins, recombination models systematically underestimated out-of-frame TCR alpha sharing, but the models matched the sharing seen between unrelated individuals. Invariant T cells such as MAIT and iNKT could partly confound zero-insertion analyses, though diverse VJ usage argued against this for most clonotypes. Conclusions relied on cross-sectional statistical analysis, since the same donors could not be followed over many years. Compared with coincidental sharing between unrelated individuals, out-of-frame TCR alpha sequences shared between twins had an excess of sequences with low generation probability. Abundant cord blood beta clonotypes carried fewer insertions; young adult naive repertoires showed a weaker similar trend, while memory repertoires showed none.

Worth noting for this clonotype: The clone's antigen remains unknown. Base qualities are not at hand, and no much larger clone is one base apart.

Every donor in the study was a healthy Caucasian. Libraries were constructed by 5' RACE. Instrument on record: Illumina HiSeq 2000. A universal primer binding site was added through template switching, and the final cDNA carried a unique molecular identifier so that TCR cDNA molecules could be counted accurately. First-strand cDNA for TCR alpha and beta chains was synthesized from specific primers in the conserved constant-segment region. Each cDNA library was double barcoded, with a SMART-Mk sample barcode plus Illumina barcodes, to control for contamination. TruSeq adapter sequences, together with Illumina sample barcodes, were added in two successive PCR steps. Sequencing of the TCR alpha and beta cDNA libraries was done on the Illumina HiSeq platform using custom primers. Processing in the source paper ran as follows. MiGEC processed the raw reads to extract unique molecular identifiers, while MiXCR was used to determine the CDR3 positions. Recombination models were inferred per individual with the repgenHMM and IGoR tools using an EM algorithm. Shared clonotype analysis was performed with the tcR package in R, normalizing sharing by the product of cloneset sizes. To study raw recombination without the effects of thymic and clonal selection, out-of-frame nonproductive sequences were analyzed. TCRdb applied fastp at Q25 and MiXCR to the public reads, then kept only in-frame beta chains. Rows with a matching CDR3 protein are joined into one entry that keeps the most common DNA and genes. TCRdb's processing, not the study's, gives the V and J calls here. The sample table records around 1.7 million distinct CDR3 sequences; less than 35% of these occur just once. Around 0.3% of the sample is taken by the ten largest.

What was sequenced was cord blood. This TCR was recovered from a newborn girl in good health.

The nucleotides read TGTGCCATCAGTGAGTTAGGGGCCGGCTACGAGCAGTACTTC. The encoded protein is CAISELGAGYEQYF. Recombination connected TRBV10-3 to TRBJ2-7; TRBD1 is perhaps the D gene, given 5 matching bases. The germline V gene specifies ENHRY as CDR1 and SYGVKD as CDR2. Including cysteine and phenylalanine, the CDR3 has 14 amino acids. Here the CDR3 DNA is all that survives: 42 bases in frame from base 1. At the junction V is shortened by 1 base and J by 3 bases, with 10 bases in between.